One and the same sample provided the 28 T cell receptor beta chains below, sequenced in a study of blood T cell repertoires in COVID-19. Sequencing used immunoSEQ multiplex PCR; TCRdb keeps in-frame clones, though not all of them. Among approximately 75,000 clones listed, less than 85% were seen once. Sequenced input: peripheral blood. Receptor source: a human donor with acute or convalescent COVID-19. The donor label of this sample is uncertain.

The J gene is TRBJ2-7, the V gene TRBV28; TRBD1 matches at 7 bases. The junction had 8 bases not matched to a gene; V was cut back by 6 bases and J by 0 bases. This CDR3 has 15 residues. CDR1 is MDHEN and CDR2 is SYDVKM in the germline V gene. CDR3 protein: CASSRRDRTSYEQYF. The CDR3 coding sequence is TGTGCCAGCAGCCGAAGGGACAGAACCTCCTACGAGCAGTACTTC.

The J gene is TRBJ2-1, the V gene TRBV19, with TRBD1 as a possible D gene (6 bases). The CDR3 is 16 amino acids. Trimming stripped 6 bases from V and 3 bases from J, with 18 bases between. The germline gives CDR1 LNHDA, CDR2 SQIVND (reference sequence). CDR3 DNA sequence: TGTGCCAGTAGCCTAGACATGGGCAGGGGCTACAATGAGCAGTTCTTC. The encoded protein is CASSLDMGRGYNEQFF.

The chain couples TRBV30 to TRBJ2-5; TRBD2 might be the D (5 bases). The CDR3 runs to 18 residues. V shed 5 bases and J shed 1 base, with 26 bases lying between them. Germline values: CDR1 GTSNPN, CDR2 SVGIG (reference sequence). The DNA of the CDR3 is TGTGCCTGGCAAACTAGGCCCCCTCCTCGAAAGGGCCAAGAGACCCAGTACTTC. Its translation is CAWQTRPPPRKGQETQYF.

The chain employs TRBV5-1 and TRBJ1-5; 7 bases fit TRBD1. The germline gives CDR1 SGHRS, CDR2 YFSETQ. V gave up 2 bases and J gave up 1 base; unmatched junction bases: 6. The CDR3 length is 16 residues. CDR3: CASSFTPGQSNQPQHF. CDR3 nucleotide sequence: TGCGCCAGCAGCTTTACACCGGGACAGAGCAATCAGCCCCAGCATTTT.

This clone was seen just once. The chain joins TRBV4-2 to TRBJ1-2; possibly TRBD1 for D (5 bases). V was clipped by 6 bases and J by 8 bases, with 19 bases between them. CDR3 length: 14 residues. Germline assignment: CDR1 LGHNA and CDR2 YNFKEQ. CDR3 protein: CASSGGLSQRGYTF. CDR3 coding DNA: TGTGCCAGCAGTGGGGGGTTGTCGCAGCGGGGCTACACCTTC.

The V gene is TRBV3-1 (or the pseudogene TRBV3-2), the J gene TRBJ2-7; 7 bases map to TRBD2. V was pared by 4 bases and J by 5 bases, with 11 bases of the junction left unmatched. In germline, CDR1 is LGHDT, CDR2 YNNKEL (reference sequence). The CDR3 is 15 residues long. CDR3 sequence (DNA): TGTGCCAGCAGCCCGAGTGGAGCGGGGCGGCACGAGCAGTACGTC. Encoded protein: CASSPSGAGRHEQYV.

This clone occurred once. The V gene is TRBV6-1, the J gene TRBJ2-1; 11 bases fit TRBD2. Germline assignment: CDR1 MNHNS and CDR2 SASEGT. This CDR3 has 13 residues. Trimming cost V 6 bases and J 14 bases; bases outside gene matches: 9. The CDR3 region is CASRLAGVAYEFF. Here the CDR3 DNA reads TGTGCCAGCAGACTAGCGGGAGTGGCGTACGAGTTCTTC.

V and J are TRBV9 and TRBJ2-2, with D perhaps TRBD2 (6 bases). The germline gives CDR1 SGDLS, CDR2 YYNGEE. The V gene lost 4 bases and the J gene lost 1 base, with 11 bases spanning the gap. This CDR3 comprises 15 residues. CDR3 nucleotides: TGTGCCAGCAGCATCGGGACTCTGAACACCGGGGAGCTGTTTTTT. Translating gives CASSIGTLNTGELFF.

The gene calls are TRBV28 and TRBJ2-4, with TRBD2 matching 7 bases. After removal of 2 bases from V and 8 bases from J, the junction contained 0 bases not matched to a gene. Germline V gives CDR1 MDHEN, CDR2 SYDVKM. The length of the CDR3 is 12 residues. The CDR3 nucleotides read TGTGCCAGCAGTTTAGGGAGGGACATTCAGTACTTC. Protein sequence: CASSLGRDIQYF.

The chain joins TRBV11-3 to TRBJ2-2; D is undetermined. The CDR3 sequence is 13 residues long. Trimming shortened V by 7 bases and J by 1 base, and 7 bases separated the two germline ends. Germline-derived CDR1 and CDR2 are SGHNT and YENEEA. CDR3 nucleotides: TGTGCCAGCACCACTAAGAACACCGGGGAGCTGTTTTTT. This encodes CASTTKNTGELFF.

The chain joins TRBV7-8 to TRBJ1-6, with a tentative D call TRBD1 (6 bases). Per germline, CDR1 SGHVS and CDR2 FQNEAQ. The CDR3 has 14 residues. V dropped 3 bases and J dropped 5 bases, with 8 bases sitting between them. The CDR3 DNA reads TGTGCCAGCAGCTTGAGGGGGAATAATTCACCCCTCCACTTT. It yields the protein CASSLRGNNSPLHF.

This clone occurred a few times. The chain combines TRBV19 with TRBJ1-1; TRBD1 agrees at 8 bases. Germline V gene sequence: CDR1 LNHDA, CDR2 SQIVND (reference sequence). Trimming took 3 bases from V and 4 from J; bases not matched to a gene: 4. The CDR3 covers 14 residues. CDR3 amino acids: CASSMTGDGTEAFF. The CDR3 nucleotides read TGTGCCAGTAGTATGACAGGGGACGGCACTGAAGCTTTCTTT.

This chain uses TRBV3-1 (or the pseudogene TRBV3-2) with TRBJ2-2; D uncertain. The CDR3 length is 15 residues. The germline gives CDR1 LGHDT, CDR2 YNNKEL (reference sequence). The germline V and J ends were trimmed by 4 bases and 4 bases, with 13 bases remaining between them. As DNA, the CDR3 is TGTGCCAGCAGCCCCAGAAAGGAGACCACCGGGGAGCTGTTTTTT. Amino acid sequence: CASSPRKETTGELFF.

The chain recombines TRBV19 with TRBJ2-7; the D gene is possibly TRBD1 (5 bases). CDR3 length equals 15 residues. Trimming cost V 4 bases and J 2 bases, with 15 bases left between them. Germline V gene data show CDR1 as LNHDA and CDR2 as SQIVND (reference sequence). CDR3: CASSKGQGRTYEQYF. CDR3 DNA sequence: TGTGCCAGTAGTAAGGGGCAGGGAAGGACCTACGAGCAGTACTTC.

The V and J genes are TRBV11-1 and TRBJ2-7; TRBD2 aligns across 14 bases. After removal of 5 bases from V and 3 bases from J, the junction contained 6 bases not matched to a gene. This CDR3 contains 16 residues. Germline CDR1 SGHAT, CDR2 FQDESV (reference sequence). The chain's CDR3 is CASSEGLAGVGYEQYF. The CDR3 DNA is TGTGCCAGCAGCGAGGGACTAGCGGGAGTAGGCTACGAGCAGTACTTC.

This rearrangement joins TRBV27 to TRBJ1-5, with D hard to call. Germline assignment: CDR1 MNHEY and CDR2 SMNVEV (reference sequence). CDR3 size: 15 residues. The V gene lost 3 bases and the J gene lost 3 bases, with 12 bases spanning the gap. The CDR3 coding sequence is TGTGCCAGCAGTTTGGCCGGGATCGACAATCAGCCCCAGCATTTT. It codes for CASSLAGIDNQPQHF.

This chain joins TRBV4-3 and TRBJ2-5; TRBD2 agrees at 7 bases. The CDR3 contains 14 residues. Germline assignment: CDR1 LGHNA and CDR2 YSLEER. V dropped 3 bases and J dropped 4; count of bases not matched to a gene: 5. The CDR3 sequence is CASSHPWEGETQYF. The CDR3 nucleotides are TGCGCCAGCAGCCATCCCTGGGAGGGAGAGACCCAGTACTTC.

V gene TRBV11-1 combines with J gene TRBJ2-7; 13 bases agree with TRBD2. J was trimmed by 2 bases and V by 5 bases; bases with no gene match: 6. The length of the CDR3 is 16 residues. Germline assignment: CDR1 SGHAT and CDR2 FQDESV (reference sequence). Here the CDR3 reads CASSVGLAGLAYEQYF. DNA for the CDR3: TGTGCCAGCAGCGTGGGACTAGCGGGACTGGCCTACGAGCAGTACTTC.

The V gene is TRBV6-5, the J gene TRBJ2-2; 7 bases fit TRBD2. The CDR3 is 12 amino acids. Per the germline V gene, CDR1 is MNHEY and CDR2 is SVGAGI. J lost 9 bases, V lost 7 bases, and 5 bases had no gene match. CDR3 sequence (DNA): TGTGCCAGCACGCAGCGGGGACGGGAGCTGTTTTTT. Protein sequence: CASTQRGRELFF.

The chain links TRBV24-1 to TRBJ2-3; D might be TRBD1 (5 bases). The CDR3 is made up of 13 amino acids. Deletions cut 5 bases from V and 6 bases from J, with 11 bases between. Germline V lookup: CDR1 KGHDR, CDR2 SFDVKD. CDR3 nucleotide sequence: TGTGCCACCAGTGGCCTGTCAGGGGATACGCAGTATTTT. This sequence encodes CATSGLSGDTQYF.

In DNA form, the CDR3 reads TGTGCCAGCAGCTTAGATCTGGGCACCCAGTACTTC. Amino acids: CASSLDLGTQYF. This chain uses TRBV7-2 with TRBJ2-5; no clear D gene. Germline assignment: CDR1 SGHTA and CDR2 FQGNSA. This CDR3 region has 12 residues. V shed 1 base and J shed 8 bases, with 8 bases lying between them.

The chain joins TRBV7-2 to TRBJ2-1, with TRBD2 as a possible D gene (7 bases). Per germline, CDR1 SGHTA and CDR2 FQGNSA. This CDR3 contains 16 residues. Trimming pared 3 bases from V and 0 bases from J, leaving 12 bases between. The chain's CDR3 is CASSFRGAGSYNEQFF. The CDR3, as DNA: TGTGCCAGCAGCTTCCGGGGGGCCGGCTCCTACAATGAGCAGTTCTTC.

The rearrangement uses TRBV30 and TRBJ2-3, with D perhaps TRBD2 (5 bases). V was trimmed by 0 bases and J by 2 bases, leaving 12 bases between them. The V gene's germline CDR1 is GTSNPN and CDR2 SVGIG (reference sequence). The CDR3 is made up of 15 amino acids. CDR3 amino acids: CAWSVSSGFTDTQYF. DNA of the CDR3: TGTGCCTGGAGTGTAAGCTCGGGGTTCACAGATACGCAGTATTTT.

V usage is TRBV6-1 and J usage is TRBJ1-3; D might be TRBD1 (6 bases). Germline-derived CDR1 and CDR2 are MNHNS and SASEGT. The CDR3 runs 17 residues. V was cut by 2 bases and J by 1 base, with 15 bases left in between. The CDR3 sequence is CASSESIGQRSGNTIYF. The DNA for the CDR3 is TGTGCCAGCAGTGAAAGTATTGGACAGAGATCTGGAAACACCATATATTTT.

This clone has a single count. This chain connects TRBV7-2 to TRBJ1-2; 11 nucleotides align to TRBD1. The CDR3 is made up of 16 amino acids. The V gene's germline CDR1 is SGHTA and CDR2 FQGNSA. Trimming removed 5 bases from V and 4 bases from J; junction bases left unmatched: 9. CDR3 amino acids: CASSQSRTGGFYGYTF. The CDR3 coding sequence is TGTGCCAGCAGCCAATCGAGGACAGGGGGCTTCTATGGCTACACCTTC. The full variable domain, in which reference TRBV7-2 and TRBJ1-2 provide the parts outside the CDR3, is GAGVSQSPSNKVTEKGKDVELRCDPISGHTALYWYRQSLGQGLEFLIYFQGNSAPDKSGLPSDRFSAERTGGSVSTLTIQRTQQEDSAVYLCASSQSRTGGFYGYTFGSGTRLTVV.

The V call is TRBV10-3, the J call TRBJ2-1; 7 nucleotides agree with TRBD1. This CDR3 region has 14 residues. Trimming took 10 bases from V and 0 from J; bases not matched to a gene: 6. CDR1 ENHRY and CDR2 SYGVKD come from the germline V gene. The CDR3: CATQGVSSYNEQFF. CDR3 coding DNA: TGTGCCACTCAGGGGGTCAGCTCCTACAATGAGCAGTTCTTC.

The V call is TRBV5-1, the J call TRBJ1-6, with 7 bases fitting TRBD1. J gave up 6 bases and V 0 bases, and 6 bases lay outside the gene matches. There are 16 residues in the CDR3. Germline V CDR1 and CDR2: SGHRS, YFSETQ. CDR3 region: CASSLAATGRNSPLHF. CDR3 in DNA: TGCGCCAGCAGCTTGGCCGCGACAGGGCGTAATTCACCCCTCCACTTT. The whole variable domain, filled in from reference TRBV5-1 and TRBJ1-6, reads KAGVTQTPRYLIKTRGQQVTLSCSPISGHRSVSWYQQTPGQGLQFLFEYFSETQRNKGNFPGRFSGRQFSNSRSEMNVSTLELGDSALYLCASSLAATGRNSPLHFGNGTRLTVT.

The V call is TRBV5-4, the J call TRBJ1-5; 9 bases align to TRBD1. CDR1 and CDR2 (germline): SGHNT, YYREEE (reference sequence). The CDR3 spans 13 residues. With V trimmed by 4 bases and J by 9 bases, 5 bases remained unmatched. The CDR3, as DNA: TGTGCCAGCAGCCGGGACAGGGAGTTGCCCCAGCATTTT. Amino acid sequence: CASSRDRELPQHF.